The clone carrying this TCR beta chain was observed a few times. Its antigen is not known. The second PCR ran roughly 7 to 11 cycles with a sample-barcoded 5' primer and J-beta primers. TCRdb reanalysed the 5' RACE reads using MiXCR and keeps one entry per CDR3 protein. The data show fewer than 1,200,000 distinct CDR3 sequences, around 25% seen once. The CDR3 totals 12 residues. V was cut by 6 bases and J by 8 bases, with 13 bases left in between. CDR1 is DFQATT, CDR2 SNEGSKA, per germline (reference sequence). The sample comes from a study of blood T cells in healthy people across ages. Whole-study findings and limits: While age rose, TCR beta diversity per million T cells dropped in a roughly linear way.

These data were also reused for a study on T cells of mothers and their children. Turning to that study: Slightly, though not significantly, more overlap was seen in related than in unrelated mother-child pairs.

Input material: blood. The sequence derives from a girl aged 2-10 years in good health. This chain joins TRBV20-1 and TRBJ1-4; no firm D call. This CDR3 is CSAPTQAEKLFF. In nucleotides, the CDR3 is TGCAGTGCCCCAACCCAGGCCGAAAAACTGTTTTTT.